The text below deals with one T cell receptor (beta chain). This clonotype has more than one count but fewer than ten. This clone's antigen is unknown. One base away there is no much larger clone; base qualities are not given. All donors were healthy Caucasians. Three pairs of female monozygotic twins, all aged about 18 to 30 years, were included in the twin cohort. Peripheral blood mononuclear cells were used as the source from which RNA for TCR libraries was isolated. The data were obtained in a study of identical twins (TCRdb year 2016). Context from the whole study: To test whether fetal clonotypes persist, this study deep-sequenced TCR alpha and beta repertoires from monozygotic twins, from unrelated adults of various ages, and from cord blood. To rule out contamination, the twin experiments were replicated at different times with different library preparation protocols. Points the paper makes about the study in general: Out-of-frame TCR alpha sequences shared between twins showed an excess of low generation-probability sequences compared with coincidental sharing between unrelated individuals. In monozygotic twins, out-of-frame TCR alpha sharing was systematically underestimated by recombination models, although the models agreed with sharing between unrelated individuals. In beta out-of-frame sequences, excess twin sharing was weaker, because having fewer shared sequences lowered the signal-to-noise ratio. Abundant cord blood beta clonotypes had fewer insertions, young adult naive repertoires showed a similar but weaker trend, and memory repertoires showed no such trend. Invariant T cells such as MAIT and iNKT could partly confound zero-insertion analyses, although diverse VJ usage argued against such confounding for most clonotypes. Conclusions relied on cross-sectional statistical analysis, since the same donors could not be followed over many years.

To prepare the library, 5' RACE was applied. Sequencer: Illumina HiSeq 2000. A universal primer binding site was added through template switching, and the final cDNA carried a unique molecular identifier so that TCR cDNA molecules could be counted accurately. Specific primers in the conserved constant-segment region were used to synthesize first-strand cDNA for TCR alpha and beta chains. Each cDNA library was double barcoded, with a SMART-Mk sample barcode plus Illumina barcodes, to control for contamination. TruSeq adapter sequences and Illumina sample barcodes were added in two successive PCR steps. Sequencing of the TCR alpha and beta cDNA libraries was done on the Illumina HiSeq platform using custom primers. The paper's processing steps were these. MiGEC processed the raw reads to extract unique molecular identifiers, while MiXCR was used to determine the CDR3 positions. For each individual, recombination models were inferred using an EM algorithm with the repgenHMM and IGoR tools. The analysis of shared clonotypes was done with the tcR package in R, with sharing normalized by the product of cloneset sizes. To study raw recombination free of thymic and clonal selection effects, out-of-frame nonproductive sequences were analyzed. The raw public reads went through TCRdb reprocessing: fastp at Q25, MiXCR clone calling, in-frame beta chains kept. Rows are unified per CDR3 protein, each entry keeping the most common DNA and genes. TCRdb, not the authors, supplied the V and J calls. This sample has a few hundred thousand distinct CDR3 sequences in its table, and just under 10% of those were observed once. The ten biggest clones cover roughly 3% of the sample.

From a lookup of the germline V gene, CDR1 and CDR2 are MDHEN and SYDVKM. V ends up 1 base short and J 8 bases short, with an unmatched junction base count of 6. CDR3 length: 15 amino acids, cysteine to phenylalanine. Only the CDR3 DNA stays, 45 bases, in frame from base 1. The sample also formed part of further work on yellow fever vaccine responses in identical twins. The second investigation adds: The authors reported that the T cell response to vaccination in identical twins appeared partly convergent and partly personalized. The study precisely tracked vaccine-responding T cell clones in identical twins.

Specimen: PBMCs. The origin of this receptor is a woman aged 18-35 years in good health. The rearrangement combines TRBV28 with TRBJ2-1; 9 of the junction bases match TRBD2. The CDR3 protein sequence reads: CASSLYAGGLDEQFF. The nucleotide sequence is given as TGTGCCAGCAGTTTATACGCGGGAGGGTTAGATGAGCAGTTCTTC.